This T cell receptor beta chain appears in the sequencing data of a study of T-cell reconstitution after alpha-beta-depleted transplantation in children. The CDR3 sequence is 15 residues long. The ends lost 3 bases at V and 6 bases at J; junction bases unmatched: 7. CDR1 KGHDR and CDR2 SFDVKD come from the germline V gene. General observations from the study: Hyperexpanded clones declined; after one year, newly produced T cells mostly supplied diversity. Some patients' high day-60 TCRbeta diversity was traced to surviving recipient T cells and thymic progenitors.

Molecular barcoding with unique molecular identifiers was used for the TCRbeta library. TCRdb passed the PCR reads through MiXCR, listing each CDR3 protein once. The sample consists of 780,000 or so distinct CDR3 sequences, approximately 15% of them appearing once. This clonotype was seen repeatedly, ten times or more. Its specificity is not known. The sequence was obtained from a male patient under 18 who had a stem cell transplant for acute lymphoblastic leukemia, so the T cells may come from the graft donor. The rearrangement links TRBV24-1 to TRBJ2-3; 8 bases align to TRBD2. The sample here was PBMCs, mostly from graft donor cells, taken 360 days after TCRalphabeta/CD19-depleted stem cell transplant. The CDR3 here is CATSDPGLEGDTQYF. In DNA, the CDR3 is TGTGCCACCAGTGATCCGGGACTAGAGGGGGATACGCAGTATTTT.